The 16 T cell receptor beta chains in this list originate from one sample, sequenced in a study of Ad26.COV2.S vaccination and SARS-CoV-2 variants. Indicated treatment: roughly 19 received Ad26.COV2.S at low or high dose, single or two shots; roughly five received placebo; per-sample allocation not given. Day 63 following the first vaccine or placebo injection was when the samples were taken. Profiled with immunoSEQ multiplex PCR; TCRdb holds only in-frame clones, not every one. The sample has approximately 350,000 clones, roughly 84% seen once; the top ten hold approximately 3.6%. The sequencing used peripheral blood, collected in a trial of Ad26.COV2.S vaccine versus placebo. The receptors were sampled from a person between 18 and 59 years old who received the Ad26.COV2.S COVID-19 vaccine or a placebo.

The chain carries TRBV20-1 and TRBJ1-3; D not resolved. This CDR3 is built from 15 residues. In germline, CDR1 is DFQATT, CDR2 SNEGSKA (reference sequence). V dropped 3 bases and J dropped 0 bases, with 12 bases sitting between them. CDR3 DNA sequence: TGCAGTGCTAGTTTCCAGTCTAGCTCTGGAAACACCATATATTTT. Translation gives CSASFQSSSGNTIYF.

The chain links TRBV7-6 to TRBJ1-5, with D possibly being TRBD1 (6 bases). The V end lost 0 bases, the J end lost 0 bases, and 9 bases lay between the germline ends. The germline CDR1 and CDR2 sequences are SGHVS and FNYEAQ. The CDR3 is 16 amino acids. The CDR3: CASSLATGDSNQPQHF. CDR3 bases: TGTGCCAGCAGCTTAGCGACAGGCGATAGCAATCAGCCCCAGCATTTT.

V is TRBV19 and J is TRBJ1-2; D is unresolved. V shed 5 bases and J shed 7 bases, with 8 bases lying between them. Germline V CDR1 and CDR2: LNHDA, SQIVND (reference sequence). This CDR3 has 11 residues. This CDR3 reads CASSLGFGYTF. CDR3 in DNA: TGTGCCAGTAGTTTGGGGTTTGGCTACACCTTC.

This rearrangement joins TRBV4-1 to TRBJ2-2; the match to TRBD1 covers 8 bases. CDR1 is MGHRA, CDR2 YSYEKL, per germline. Germline trimming cut 4 bases from V and 1 base from J; bases unmatched to any gene: 8. This CDR3 is 17 amino acids long. CDR3 in amino acids: CASSRLDRGWNTGELFF. Here the CDR3 DNA reads TGCGCCAGCAGCCGCCTAGACAGGGGTTGGAACACCGGGGAGCTGTTTTTT.

The J gene is TRBJ1-1, the V gene TRBV7-8, with no clear D. The CDR3 is 16 residues long. Germline assignment: CDR1 SGHVS and CDR2 FQNEAQ. The V gene lost 2 bases and the J gene lost 0 bases, with 13 bases spanning the gap. CDR3 sequence reads: CASSLKRELMNTEAFF. For the CDR3, the DNA is TGTGCCAGCAGCTTAAAGCGTGAACTAATGAACACTGAAGCTTTCTTT.

V usage is TRBV27 and J usage is TRBJ2-2; a possible D gene is TRBD1 (6 bases). CDR3 length equals 15 residues. V lost 7 bases and J 6 bases, leaving 18 bases between the germline ends. Germline loops: CDR1 MNHEY, CDR2 SMNVEV (reference sequence). The CDR3 sequence: CASTNSHREAGELFF. The CDR3 bases are TGTGCCAGCACCAACTCGCACAGGGAAGCCGGGGAGCTGTTTTTT.

The genes are TRBV5-1 and TRBJ2-1; D gene unclear. CDR3 length: 12 residues. The V gene lost 3 bases and the J gene lost 7 bases, with 8 bases spanning the gap. CDR1 and CDR2 (germline): SGHRS, YFSETQ. The CDR3 region is CASSSLTNEQFF. The CDR3 nucleotides are TGCGCCAGCAGCTCCCTTACAAATGAGCAGTTCTTC.

The chain employs TRBV7-8 and TRBJ1-4; D remains unclear. CDR3 length equals 15 residues. Trimming pared 5 bases from V and 4 bases from J, leaving 14 bases between. Germline V gene sequence: CDR1 SGHVS, CDR2 FQNEAQ. In nucleotides, the CDR3 is TGTGCCAGCAGCATCACCGCACAGTTTAATGAAAAACTGTTTTTT. Its translation: CASSITAQFNEKLFF.

This clone appeared a few times. The V call is TRBV3-1 (or the pseudogene TRBV3-2), the J call TRBJ1-5; D may be TRBD1 (6 bases). This CDR3 spans 14 amino acids. Germline loops: CDR1 LGHDT, CDR2 YNNKEL (reference sequence). V was cut by 3 bases and J by 2 bases, with 8 bases left in between. The CDR3 region is CASSHSGGNQPQHF. CDR3 DNA: TGTGCCAGCAGCCACTCAGGGGGCAATCAGCCCCAGCATTTT.

V is TRBV3-1 (or the pseudogene TRBV3-2) and J is TRBJ2-7, with 10 positions matching TRBD1. There are 15 residues in the CDR3. The J segment lost 1 base and the V segment lost 4 bases, leaving 4 bases of the junction unmatched. Germline assignment: CDR1 LGHDT and CDR2 YNNKEL (reference sequence). The CDR3 loop is CASSRGTGASYEQYF. The CDR3 region has the DNA TGTGCCAGCAGCCGGGGGACAGGGGCATCCTACGAGCAGTACTTC.

This clone was detected only once. The V gene is TRBV25-1, the J gene TRBJ1-1; D possibly corresponds to TRBD1 (6 bases). The V gene lost 6 bases and the J gene lost 3 bases, with 17 bases spanning the gap. Germline loops: CDR1 MGHDK, CDR2 SYGVNS. CDR3 length: 15 amino acids. In nucleotides, the CDR3 is TGTGCCAGCAGAACTCCGACAGGTAGGGACACTGAAGCTTTCTTT. It codes for CASRTPTGRDTEAFF.

This chain links TRBV12-3 or TRBV12-4 with TRBJ1-2, with D maybe TRBD1 (6 bases). The CDR3 loop spans 11 amino acids. Trimming stripped 11 bases from V and 3 bases from J, with 10 bases between. The CDR3 sequence is CALGGYYGYTF. The CDR3 DNA follows: TGTGCCTTAGGGGGGTACTATGGCTACACCTTC.

This chain joins TRBV11-1 and TRBJ2-1; possibly TRBD1 for D (6 bases). Germline V gene sequence: CDR1 SGHAT, CDR2 FQDESV (reference sequence). The CDR3 runs 13 residues. Trimming stripped 7 bases from V and 12 bases from J, with 19 bases between. The CDR3 is CASTHQSDSRQFF. CDR3 nucleotides: TGTGCCAGCACCCACCAGTCGGACAGTAGGCAGTTCTTC.

The chain is built from TRBV5-1 and TRBJ2-7, with D unclear. Per germline, CDR1 SGHRS and CDR2 YFSETQ. Trimming stripped 7 bases from V and 3 bases from J, with 11 bases between. The CDR3 sequence is 12 residues long. The CDR3 DNA follows: TGCGCCAGCTCCCCCTTTGGCTACGAGCAGTACTTC. It encodes CASSPFGYEQYF.

This clone has just one count. The J gene is TRBJ2-2, the V gene TRBV7-3, with unresolved D. Germline CDR1 and CDR2: SGHTA and FQGTGA. V gave up 1 base and J gave up 1 base, with 10 bases separating them. This CDR3 comprises 16 residues. The CDR3 loop reads CASSLNGGMNTGELFF. CDR3 coding DNA: TGTGCCAGCAGCTTAAATGGCGGCATGAACACCGGGGAGCTGTTTTTT.

The chain combines TRBV9 with TRBJ1-4, with D possibly TRBD1 on 6 matching bases. V was pared by 0 bases and J by 3 bases, with 15 bases between. Per the germline V gene, CDR1 is SGDLS and CDR2 is YYNGEE. The CDR3 is made up of 17 amino acids. For the CDR3, the DNA is TGTGCCAGCAGCGTAGAACCTGGGGGCATGGCTAATGAAAAACTGTTTTTT. It encodes CASSVEPGGMANEKLFF.